One and the same sample provided the 16 T cell receptor beta chains below, sequenced in a study of T cells after yellow fever vaccination. Using its own MiXCR run on the 5' RACE reads, TCRdb lists one record per CDR3 protein. The sample yields 300,000 to 350,000 distinct CDR3 sequences, 4% to 5.5% seen once. The specimen comprised PBMCs, sampled 15 days after the yellow fever booster vaccination. These receptors were taken from a young man who received the YFV17D yellow fever vaccine.

The sample holds many counts of this clonotype. The chain carries TRBV7-2 and TRBJ2-3; 7 bases line up with TRBD1. The CDR3 is made up of 15 amino acids. Germline loops: CDR1 SGHTA, CDR2 FQGNSA. The ends lost 6 bases at V and 3 bases at J; junction bases unmatched: 9. The DNA for the CDR3 is TGTGCCAGCAGAGACAGGGTATTCGGGACAGATACGCAGTATTTT. Encoded protein: CASRDRVFGTDTQYF.

This clonotype was counted many times. The rearrangement joins TRBV5-1 to TRBJ2-2; 14 positions agree with TRBD2. Trimming took 3 bases from V and 1 from J; bases not matched to a gene: 2. CDR1 and CDR2 from the germline V gene are SGHRS and YFSETQ. The CDR3 is 17 amino acids. The CDR3 nucleotides read TGCGCCAGCAGCTGGGGACTAGCGGGGGAGAACACCGGGGAGCTGTTTTTT. Translation: CASSWGLAGENTGELFF.

The chain has TRBV7-8 and TRBJ2-7, with D tentatively TRBD1 (6 bases). V lost 6 bases and J 2 bases, leaving 17 bases between the germline ends. Per germline, CDR1 SGHVS and CDR2 FQNEAQ. This CDR3 spans 15 amino acids. CDR3 region: CASRTFRDKAYEQYF. The CDR3 DNA is TGTGCCAGCAGAACCTTCCGGGACAAAGCCTACGAGCAGTACTTC.

This clonotype was recorded at least ten times. At one end the junction does not follow the germline gene, possibly because of a read error. This chain links TRBV6-1 with TRBJ1-2; D gene ambiguous. Germline V lookup: CDR1 MNHNS, CDR2 SASEGT. The CDR3 has 13 amino acids. The CDR3 sequence is CAGRGGINYGYTF. The CDR3 nucleotides read TGTGCCGGCAGAGGAGGGATTAACTATGGCTACACCTTC.

This clonotype was found a few times. The chain employs TRBV4-3 and TRBJ2-1; unclear D gene. Germline V gives CDR1 LGHNA, CDR2 YSLEER. The germline V and J ends were trimmed by 1 base and 2 bases, with 3 bases remaining between them. The CDR3 runs to 13 residues. CDR3 amino acids: CASSQGAYNEQFF. The DNA for the CDR3 is TGCGCCAGCAGCCAAGGCGCCTACAATGAGCAGTTCTTC.

In this sample, this clonotype turned up many times. CDR3 sequence reads: CASSLRGPDTQYF. The CDR3 coding sequence is TGTGCCAGCAGCCTGAGAGGGCCGGATACGCAGTATTTT. The chain uses TRBV3-1 and TRBJ2-3; possible D gene TRBD2, 5 bases. The CDR3 runs to 13 residues. The V end was cut by 4 bases, the J end by 6 bases, with 11 bases between. Germline V lookup: CDR1 LGHDT, CDR2 YNNKEL (reference sequence).

This clonotype was counted a few times. The V call is TRBV7-9, the J call TRBJ1-2; D possibly corresponds to TRBD1 (6 bases). Germline V gene lookup returns CDR1 SEHNR and CDR2 FQNEAQ (reference sequence). Trimming took off 4 bases at V and 5 bases at J, with 11 bases between the two ends. This CDR3 has 13 amino acids. The CDR3 loop is CASSSRTAYGYTF. CDR3 sequence (DNA): TGTGCCAGCAGCTCCCGGACAGCGTATGGCTACACCTTC.

The DNA of the CDR3 is TGTGCCAGCAGCCGGGGGGCGGCGAACACTGAAGCTTTCTTT. Translating it yields CASSRGAANTEAFF. This chain uses TRBV16 with TRBJ1-1, with TRBD1 as a possible D gene (6 bases). CDR1 is KGHSY and CDR2 is FQNENV in the germline V gene. Trimming shortened V by 4 bases and J by 1 base, and 10 bases separated the two germline ends. The CDR3 runs 14 residues.

In its sample, this clonotype was seen many times. The V and J genes are TRBV5-1 and TRBJ2-1, with TRBD1 as a possible D gene (5 bases). The CDR3 length is 13 residues. In germline, CDR1 is SGHRS, CDR2 YFSETQ. V was pared by 4 bases and J by 5 bases, with 10 bases between. The DNA for the CDR3 is TGCGCCAGCAGCCAGGGTCTAGACAATGAGCAGTTCTTC. Translating it yields CASSQGLDNEQFF.

In DNA, the CDR3 is TGTGCCAGCAGCACCCGTAGCTGGATAGCGGGGGGGCTTGATACGCAGTATTTT. Protein: CASSTRSWIAGGLDTQYF. The chain is built from TRBV9 and TRBJ2-3; 11 bases align to TRBD2. Germline V gene data show CDR1 as SGDLS and CDR2 as YYNGEE. The V and J ends lost 4 bases and 6 bases, in that order; junction bases with no gene match: 16. This CDR3 has 18 residues.

This chain joins TRBV15 and TRBJ1-1; a weak D match, TRBD1 (5 bases). This CDR3 region has 17 residues. CDR1 is LNHNV, CDR2 YYDKDF, per germline (reference sequence). With 1 base removed from V and 2 bases from J, the gap between germline ends came to 17 bases. The CDR3 loop is CATSRVSLGEGNTEAFF. CDR3 in DNA: TGTGCCACCAGCAGAGTCTCGTTGGGGGAAGGAAACACTGAAGCTTTCTTT.

The chain joins TRBV5-6 to TRBJ2-7; D not resolved. From germline, CDR1 is SGHDT and CDR2 YYEEEE. V was trimmed by 2 bases and J by 3 bases, leaving 12 bases between them. CDR3 length: 14 residues. As DNA, the CDR3 is TGTGCCAGCAGCTTAGCCCGCGAGGACTACGAGCAGTACTTC. It translates to CASSLAREDYEQYF.

In its sample, this clonotype was seen many times. The chain employs TRBV5-1 and TRBJ1-3; D may be TRBD1 (5 bases). This CDR3 is built from 17 residues. V lost 0 bases to trimming and J lost 1 base, with 14 bases between them. CDR1 and CDR2 (germline): SGHRS, YFSETQ. CDR3 coding DNA: TGCGCCAGCAGCTTGGAAGGGGTGCGCCGGTCTGGAAACACCATATATTTT. Translated: CASSLEGVRRSGNTIYF.

The chain links TRBV10-3 to TRBJ1-1; no reliable D call. V dropped 4 bases and J dropped 1 base, with 13 bases sitting between them. Germline CDR1 reads ENHRY; CDR2 reads SYGVKD. The CDR3 runs 15 residues. CDR3 nucleotide sequence: TGTGCCATCAGTGGGTCGACCGAAAAGAACACTGAAGCTTTCTTT. Protein sequence: CAISGSTEKNTEAFF.

This clonotype appeared many times. V and J are TRBV4-2 and TRBJ2-3; D is ambiguous. The V end lost 0 bases, the J end lost 11 bases, and 24 bases lay between the germline ends. Germline CDR1 reads LGHNA; CDR2 reads YNFKEQ. The CDR3 contains 17 residues. CDR3: CASSQDLLNPMEVKQYF. As DNA, the CDR3 is TGTGCCAGCAGCCAAGATTTACTAAACCCAATGGAAGTTAAGCAGTATTTT.

This clonotype was observed at least ten times. The V and J genes are TRBV20-1 and TRBJ1-1, with D possibly TRBD1 on 6 matching bases. The V and J ends lost 2 bases and 3 bases respectively, with 10 bases between them. Germline CDR1 is DFQATT and CDR2 is SNEGSKA (reference sequence). CDR3 size: 13 residues. Written as DNA, the CDR3 is TGCAGTGCTAGAAAGGGGGGGGACACTGAAGCTTTCTTT. Translation gives CSARKGGDTEAFF.